This note documents a single T cell receptor (beta chain) sequence. About 91 million PBMCs served as the genomic DNA source for unsorted samples. The data are from a study of shared clonotypes between healthy human individuals. Germline lookup yields CDR1 SGHTA and CDR2 FQGTGA. This CDR3 is 15 amino acids long. With 5 bases clipped from V and 4 bases from J, the junction kept 4 bases outside the gene matches. The test was conducted at deep level. Sequenced by immunoSEQ multiplex PCR; TCRdb stores in-frame clones only, minus some. The profile covers around 500,000 clones, with around 79% appearing a single time and roughly an eighth taken by the ten largest.

The sequence derives from a woman aged 40-49 years in good health. Some clones in this sample may be carry-over from other donors' samples. The chain has TRBV7-3 and TRBJ2-1, with 11 bases that match TRBD2. Sequenced: PBMCs. For the CDR3, the DNA is TGTGCCAGCAGCGACTTAGCGGGAGGGTACAATGAGCAGTTCTTC. It specifies CASSDLAGGYNEQFF. The variable domain in full, with the rest retrieved from reference TRBV7-3 and TRBJ2-1, is GAGVSQTPSNKVTEKGKYVELRCDPISGHTALYWYRQSLGQGPEFLIYFQGTGAADDSGLPNDRFFAVRPEGSVSTLKIQRTERGDSAVYLCASSDLAGGYNEQFFGPGTRLTVL.